Sequencing of this T cell receptor beta chain was carried out in a study of blood T cell repertoires in COVID-19 (dated by TCRdb to 2020 to 2022). Turning to the overall study: Collaborator samples came from the United States, Italy and Spain and covered acute and convalescent phases of COVID-19. The prospective study material was composed of cDNA or gDNA derived from T cells, B-cell-depleted T cells, or PBMCs. Subjects who had been exposed to COVID-19, were actively infected with it, or had recovered from it provided the deeply sampled blood TCRbeta repertoires that made up the dataset. The repertoires were made available in a free public database intended to serve as a resource for research on the immune response to SARS-CoV-2. The samples were drawn from two sources: the first 160 participants of the ongoing ImmuneRACE study, and 1,000 to 1,500 subjects contributed by 6 global collaborators. Nearly every sample came with metadata listing a de-identified subject ID, COVID-19 status, age in years and sex. Where HLA class I and class II types were available, the types were taken from metadata supplied by the sample provider, not from assay-based typing. Findings and caveats that apply to the study as a whole: How much clinical and demographic metadata was included differed by source and by participant, and the metadata was provided uncurated.

TCRbeta CDR3 regions were amplified from genomic DNA by means of the immunoSEQ Assay, a bias-controlled multiplex PCR. In the source study's methods: Within the assay, amplification of reference gene primers was used to estimate how many nucleated cells each sample contained. To quantify the absolute abundance of each unique TCRbeta CDR3 rearrangement, sequence reads were collapsed and filtered. For each sample, productive Simpson clonality was calculated as the square root of Simpson's diversity index over productive rearrangements. The source is immuneACCESS, and TCRdb retained only in-frame sequences with V and J called. Part of the clones is not carried over; for the studies checked, unresolved V genes explain less than half of this, and the remainder is unexplained. The V and J calls and clone size are taken from that table; D and trimming were inferred from the DNA. This sample lists a few hundred thousand clones; roughly nine tenths were detected once. The ten largest make up approximately 2% of the sample.

At the junction V is shortened by 2 bases and J by 13 bases, with 9 bases in between. As encoded in the germline V gene, CDR1 is MGHDK while CDR2 is SYGVNS. Including cysteine and phenylalanine, the CDR3 has 11 amino acids. CDR3 DNA is the only sequence kept; it has 33 bases, read in frame from the first base. Note on this clone: What antigen it recognizes has not been identified. Per-nucleotide qualities are absent, and no much larger clonotype sits a single base away.

At one collaborating source in Seattle, patients were enrolled during active infection and were followed longitudinally through the course of disease. The collaborating institutions used their own protocols to collect whole blood in K2EDTA tubes. For TCRbeta analysis, collaborators shipped samples in one of three forms: frozen whole blood, isolated PBMCs, or DNA extracted from either of those sample types. The chain couples TRBV25-1 to TRBJ1-5; confidence is insufficient to name the D gene. The sequence derives from a woman in her 30s with COVID-19, enrolled during active disease. The specimen was peripheral blood. The CDR3 amino acid sequence is: CASSEGGPQHF. Read as DNA, the sequence is TGTGCCAGCAGTGAAGGAGGACCTCAGCATTTT. Reference TRBV25-1 and TRBJ1-5 genes cover what lies past the CDR3, so the full variable domain is EADIYQTPRYLVIGTGKKITLECSQTMGHDKMYWYQQDPGMELHLIHYSYGVNSTEKGDLSSESTVSRIRTEHFPLTLESARPSHTSQYLCASSEGGPQHFGDGTRLSIL.